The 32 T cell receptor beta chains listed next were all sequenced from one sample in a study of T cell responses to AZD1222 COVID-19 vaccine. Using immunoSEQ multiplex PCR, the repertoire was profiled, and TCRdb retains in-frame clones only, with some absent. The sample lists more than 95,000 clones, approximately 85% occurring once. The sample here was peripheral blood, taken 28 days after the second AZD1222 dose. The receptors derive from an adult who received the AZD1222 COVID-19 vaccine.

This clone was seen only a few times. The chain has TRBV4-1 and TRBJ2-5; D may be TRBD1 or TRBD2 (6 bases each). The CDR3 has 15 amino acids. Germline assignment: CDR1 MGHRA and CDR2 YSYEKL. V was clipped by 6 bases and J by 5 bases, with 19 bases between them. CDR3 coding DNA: TGCGCCAGCAGGATGACGGGGGCTGCCGGGGAGACCCAGTACTTC. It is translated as CASRMTGAAGETQYF.

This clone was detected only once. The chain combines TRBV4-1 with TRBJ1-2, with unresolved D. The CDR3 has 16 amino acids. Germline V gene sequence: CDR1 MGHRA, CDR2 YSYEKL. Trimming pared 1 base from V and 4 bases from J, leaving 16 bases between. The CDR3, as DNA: TGCGCCAGCAGCCAAGTTTTCCAGGCGGACCTCTATGGCTACACCTTC. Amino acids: CASSQVFQADLYGYTF.

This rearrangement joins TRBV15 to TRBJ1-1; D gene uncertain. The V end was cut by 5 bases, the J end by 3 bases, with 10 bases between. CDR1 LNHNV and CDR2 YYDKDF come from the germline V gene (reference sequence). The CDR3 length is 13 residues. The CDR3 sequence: CATSPGRYTEAFF. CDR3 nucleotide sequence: TGTGCCACCAGCCCCGGCCGCTACACTGAAGCTTTCTTT.

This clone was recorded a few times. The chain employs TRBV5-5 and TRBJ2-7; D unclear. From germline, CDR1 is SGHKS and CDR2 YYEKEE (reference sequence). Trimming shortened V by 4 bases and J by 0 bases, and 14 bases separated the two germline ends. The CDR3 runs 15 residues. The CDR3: CASSLTGGSSYEQYF. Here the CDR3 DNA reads TGTGCCAGCAGCCTCACGGGTGGGTCCTCCTACGAGCAGTACTTC.

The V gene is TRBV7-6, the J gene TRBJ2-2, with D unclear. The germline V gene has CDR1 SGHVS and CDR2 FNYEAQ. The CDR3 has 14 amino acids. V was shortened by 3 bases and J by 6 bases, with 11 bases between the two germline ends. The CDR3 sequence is CASSLLGLAGELFF. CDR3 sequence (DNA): TGTGCCAGCAGCTTGTTAGGGCTGGCCGGGGAGCTGTTTTTT.

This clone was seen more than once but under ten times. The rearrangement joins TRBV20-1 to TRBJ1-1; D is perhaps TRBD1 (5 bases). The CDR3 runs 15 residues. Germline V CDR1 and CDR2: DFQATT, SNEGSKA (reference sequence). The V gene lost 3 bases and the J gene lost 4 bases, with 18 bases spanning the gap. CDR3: CSASGTGKRATEAFF. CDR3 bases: TGCAGTGCTAGTGGTACAGGAAAAAGGGCCACTGAAGCTTTCTTT.

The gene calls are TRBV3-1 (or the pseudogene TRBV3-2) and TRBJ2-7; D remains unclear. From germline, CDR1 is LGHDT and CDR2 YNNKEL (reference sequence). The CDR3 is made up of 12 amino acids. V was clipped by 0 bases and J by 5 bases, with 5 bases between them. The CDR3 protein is CASSQEVHEQYF. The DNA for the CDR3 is TGTGCCAGCAGCCAAGAGGTCCACGAGCAGTACTTC.

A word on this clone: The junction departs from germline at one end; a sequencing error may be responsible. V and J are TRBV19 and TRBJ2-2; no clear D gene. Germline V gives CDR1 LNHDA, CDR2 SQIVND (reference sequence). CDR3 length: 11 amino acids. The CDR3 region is CGSGGTGELFF. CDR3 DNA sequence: TGTGGCAGTGGCGGCACCGGGGAGCTGTTTTTT.

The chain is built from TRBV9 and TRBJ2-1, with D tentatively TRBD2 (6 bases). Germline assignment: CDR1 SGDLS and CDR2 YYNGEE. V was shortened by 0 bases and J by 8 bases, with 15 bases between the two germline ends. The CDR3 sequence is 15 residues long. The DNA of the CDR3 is TGTGCCAGCAGCGTAGCGGGGGACCCATGGGATGAGCAGTTCTTC. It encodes CASSVAGDPWDEQFF.

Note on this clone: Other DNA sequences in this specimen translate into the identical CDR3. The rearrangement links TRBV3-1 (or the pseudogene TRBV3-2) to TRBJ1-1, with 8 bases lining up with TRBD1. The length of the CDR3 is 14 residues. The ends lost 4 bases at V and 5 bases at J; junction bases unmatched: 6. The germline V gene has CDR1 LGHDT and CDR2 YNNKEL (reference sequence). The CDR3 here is CASSLTGGGTEAFF. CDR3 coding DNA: TGTGCCAGCAGCCTTACAGGGGGGGGAACTGAAGCTTTCTTT.

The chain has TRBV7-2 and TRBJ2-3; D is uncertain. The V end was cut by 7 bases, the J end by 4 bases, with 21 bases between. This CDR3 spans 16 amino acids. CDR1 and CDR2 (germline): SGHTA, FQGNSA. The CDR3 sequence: CASILDQHSGADTQYF. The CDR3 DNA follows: TGTGCCAGCATCCTTGACCAGCACTCGGGCGCAGATACGCAGTATTTT.

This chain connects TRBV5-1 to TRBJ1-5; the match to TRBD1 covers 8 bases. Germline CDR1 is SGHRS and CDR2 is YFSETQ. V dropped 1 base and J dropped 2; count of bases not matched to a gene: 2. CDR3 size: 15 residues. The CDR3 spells CASSLMTGGNQPQHF. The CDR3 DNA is TGCGCCAGCAGCTTGATGACAGGGGGCAATCAGCCCCAGCATTTT.

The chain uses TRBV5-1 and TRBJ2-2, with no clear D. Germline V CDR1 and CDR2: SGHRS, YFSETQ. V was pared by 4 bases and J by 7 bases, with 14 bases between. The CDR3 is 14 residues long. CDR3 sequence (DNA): TGCGCCAGCAGCCCCGTATTAAAGGGCGGGGAGCTGTTTTTT. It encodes CASSPVLKGGELFF. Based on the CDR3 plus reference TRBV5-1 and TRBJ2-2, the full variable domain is KAGVTQTPRYLIKTRGQQVTLSCSPISGHRSVSWYQQTPGQGLQFLFEYFSETQRNKGNFPGRFSGRQFSNSRSEMNVSTLELGDSALYLCASSPVLKGGELFFGEGSRLTVL.

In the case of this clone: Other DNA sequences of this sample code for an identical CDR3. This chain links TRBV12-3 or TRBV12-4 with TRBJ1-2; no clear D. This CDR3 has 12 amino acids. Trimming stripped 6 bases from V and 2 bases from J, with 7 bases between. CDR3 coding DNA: TGTGCCAGCAGCCAAGGGAACTATGGCTACACCTTC. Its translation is CASSQGNYGYTF.

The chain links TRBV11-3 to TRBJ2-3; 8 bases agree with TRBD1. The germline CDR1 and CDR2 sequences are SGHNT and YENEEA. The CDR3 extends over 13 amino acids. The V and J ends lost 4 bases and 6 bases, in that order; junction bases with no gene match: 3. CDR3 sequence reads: CASSSDRGDTQYF. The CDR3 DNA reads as TGTGCCAGCAGCTCCGACAGGGGCGATACGCAGTATTTT. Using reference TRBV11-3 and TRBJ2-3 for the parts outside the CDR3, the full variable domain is EAGVVQSPRYKIIEKKQPVAFWCNPISGHNTLYWYLQNLGQGPELLIRYENEEAVDDSQLPKDRFSAERLKGVDSTLKIQPAELGDSAVYLCASSSDRGDTQYFGPGTRLTVL.

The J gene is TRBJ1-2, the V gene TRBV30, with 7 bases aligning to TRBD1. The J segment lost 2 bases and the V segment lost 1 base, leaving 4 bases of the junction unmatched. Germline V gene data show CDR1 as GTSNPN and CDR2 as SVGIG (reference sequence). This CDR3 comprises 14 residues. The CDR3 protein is CAWSGDSTNYGYTF. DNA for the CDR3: TGTGCCTGGAGTGGGGACAGTACCAACTATGGCTACACCTTC.

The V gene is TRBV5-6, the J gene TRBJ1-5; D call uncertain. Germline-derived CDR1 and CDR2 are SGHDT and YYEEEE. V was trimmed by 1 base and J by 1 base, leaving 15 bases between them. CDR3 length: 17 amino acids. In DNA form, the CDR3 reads TGTGCCAGCAGCTTGACCATAAATCCGGGAAGCAATCAGCCCCAGCATTTT. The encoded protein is CASSLTINPGSNQPQHF.

DNA for the CDR3: TGTGCCAGTATGATAGGGCTGGATTCACCCCTCCACTTT. This gives the protein CASMIGLDSPLHF. The V and J genes are TRBV19 and TRBJ1-6, with no clear D. The CDR3 length is 13 residues. Germline values: CDR1 LNHDA, CDR2 SQIVND (reference sequence). Trimming removed 7 bases from V and 8 bases from J, with 12 bases in between.

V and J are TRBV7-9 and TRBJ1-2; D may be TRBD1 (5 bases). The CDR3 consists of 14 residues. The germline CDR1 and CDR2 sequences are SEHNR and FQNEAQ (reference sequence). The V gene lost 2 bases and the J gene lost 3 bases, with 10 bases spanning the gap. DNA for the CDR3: TGTGCCAGCAGCTTACCGCAGGGTGACTATGGCTACACCTTC. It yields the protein CASSLPQGDYGYTF.

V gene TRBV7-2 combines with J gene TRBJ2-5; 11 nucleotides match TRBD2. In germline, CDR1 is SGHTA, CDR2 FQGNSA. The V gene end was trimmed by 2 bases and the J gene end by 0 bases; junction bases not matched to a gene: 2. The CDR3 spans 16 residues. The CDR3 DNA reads TGTGCCAGCAGCTTAAGACTAGCGGGAAACCAAGAGACCCAGTACTTC. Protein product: CASSLRLAGNQETQYF.

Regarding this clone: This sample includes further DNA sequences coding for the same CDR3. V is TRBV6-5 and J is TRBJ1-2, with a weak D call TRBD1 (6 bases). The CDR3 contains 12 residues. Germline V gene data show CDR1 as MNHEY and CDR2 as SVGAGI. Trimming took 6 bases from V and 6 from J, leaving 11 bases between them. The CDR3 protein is CASSPTGNGYTF. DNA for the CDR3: TGTGCCAGCAGCCCGACAGGAAATGGCTACACCTTC.

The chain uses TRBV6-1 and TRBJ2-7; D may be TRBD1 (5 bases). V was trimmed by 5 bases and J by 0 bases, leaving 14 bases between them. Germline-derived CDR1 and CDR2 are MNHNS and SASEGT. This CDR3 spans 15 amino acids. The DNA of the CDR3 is TGTGCCAGCAGTCCCCGGACAATGGGCTCCTACGAGCAGTACTTC. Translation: CASSPRTMGSYEQYF.

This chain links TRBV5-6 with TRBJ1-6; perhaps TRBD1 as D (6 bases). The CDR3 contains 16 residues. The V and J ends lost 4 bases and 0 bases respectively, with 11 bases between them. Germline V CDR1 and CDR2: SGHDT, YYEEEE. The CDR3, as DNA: TGTGCCAGCAGCCTGGACAGTTCCTCCTATAATTCACCCCTCCACTTT. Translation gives CASSLDSSSYNSPLHF.

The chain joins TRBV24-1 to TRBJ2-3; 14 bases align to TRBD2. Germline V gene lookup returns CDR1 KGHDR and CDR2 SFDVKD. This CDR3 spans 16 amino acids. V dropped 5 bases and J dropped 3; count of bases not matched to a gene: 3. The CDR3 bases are TGTGCCACCAGTGGCGGACTAGCGGGGGGTACAGATACGCAGTATTTT. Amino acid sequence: CATSGGLAGGTDTQYF.

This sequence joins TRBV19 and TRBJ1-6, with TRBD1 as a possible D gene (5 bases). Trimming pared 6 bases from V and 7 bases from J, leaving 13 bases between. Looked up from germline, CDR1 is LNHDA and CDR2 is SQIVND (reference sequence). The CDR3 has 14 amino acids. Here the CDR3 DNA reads TGTGCCAGTAGCGAACGACAGACGAATTCACCCCTCCACTTT. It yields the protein CASSERQTNSPLHF.

The CDR3 sequence: CATSDWLAGGANEQFF. The DNA of the CDR3 is TGTGCCACCAGTGATTGGCTAGCTGGGGGGGCTAATGAGCAGTTCTTC. The chain couples TRBV24-1 to TRBJ2-1; possible D gene TRBD2, 7 bases. This CDR3 contains 16 residues. V lost 2 bases and J 7 bases, leaving 17 bases between the germline ends. Germline CDR1 reads KGHDR; CDR2 reads SFDVKD.

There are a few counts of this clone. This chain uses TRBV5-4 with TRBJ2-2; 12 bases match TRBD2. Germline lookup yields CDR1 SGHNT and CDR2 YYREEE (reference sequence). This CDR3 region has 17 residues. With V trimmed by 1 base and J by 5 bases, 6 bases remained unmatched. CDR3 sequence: CASSLSSGGAGTGELFF. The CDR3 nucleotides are TGTGCCAGCAGCTTGTCTAGCGGGGGGGCCGGTACCGGGGAGCTGTTTTTT. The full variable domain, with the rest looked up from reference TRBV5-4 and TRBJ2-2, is ETGVTQSPTHLIKTRGQQVTLRCSSQSGHNTVSWYQQALGQGPQFIFQYYREEENGRGNFPPRFSGLQFPNYSSELNVNALELDDSALYLCASSLSSGGAGTGELFFGEGSRLTVL.

Here the CDR3 DNA reads TGCGCCAGCAGCTTGGCTCGGCGGGGGCGGGTCACAGATACGCAGTATTTT. This gives the protein CASSLARRGRVTDTQYF. J is TRBJ2-3 and V is TRBV5-1; D possibly corresponds to TRBD2 (7 bases). The ends were cut back, 0 bases at V and 2 bases at J, with 16 bases in the middle. CDR3 length equals 17 residues. Germline CDR1 reads SGHRS; CDR2 reads YFSETQ.

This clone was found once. The CDR3 DNA follows: TGTGCCAGCAGCCCCCGCACCCGGGTCTGGGAGACCCAGTACTTC. Amino acid sequence: CASSPRTRVWETQYF. V and J are TRBV9 and TRBJ2-5, with D uncertain. The CDR3 is 15 residues long. The ends were cut back, 4 bases at V and 5 bases at J, with 18 bases in the middle. Germline V CDR1 and CDR2: SGDLS, YYNGEE.

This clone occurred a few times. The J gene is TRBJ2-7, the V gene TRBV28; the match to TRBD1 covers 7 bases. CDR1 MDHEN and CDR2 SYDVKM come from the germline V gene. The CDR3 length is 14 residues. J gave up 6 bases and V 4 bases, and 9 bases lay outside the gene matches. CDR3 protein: CASSSAGTVREQYF. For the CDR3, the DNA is TGTGCCAGCAGTTCCGCCGGGACAGTTCGCGAGCAGTACTTC. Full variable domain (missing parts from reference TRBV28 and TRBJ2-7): DVKVTQSSRYLVKRTGEKVFLECVQDMDHENMFWYRQDPGLGLRLIYFSYDVKMKEKGDIPEGYSVSREKKERFSLILESASTNQTSMYLCASSSAGTVREQYFGPGTRLTVT.

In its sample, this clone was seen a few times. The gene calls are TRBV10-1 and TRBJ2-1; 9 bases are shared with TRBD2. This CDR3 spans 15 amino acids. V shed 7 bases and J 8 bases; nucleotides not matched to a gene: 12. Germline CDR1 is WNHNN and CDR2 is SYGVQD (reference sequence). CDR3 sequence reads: CASTPQRGALDEQFF. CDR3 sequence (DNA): TGCGCCAGCACCCCTCAGCGGGGGGCCTTAGATGAGCAGTTCTTC.

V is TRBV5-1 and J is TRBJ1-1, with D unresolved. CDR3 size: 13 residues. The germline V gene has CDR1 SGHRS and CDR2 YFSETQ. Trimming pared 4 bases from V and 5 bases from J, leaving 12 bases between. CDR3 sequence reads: CASSRGGSTEAFF. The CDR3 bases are TGCGCCAGCAGCCGGGGAGGGAGTACTGAAGCTTTCTTT.